Following are 20 T cell receptor beta chains from one sample sequenced in a study of cytotoxic CD8 clonotypes in ibrutinib-treated CLL. Sequencing used immunoSEQ multiplex PCR; TCRdb keeps in-frame clones, though not all of them. The table includes 300,000 to 350,000 clones, around four fifths detected once. This material consisted of PBMCs, taken before ibrutinib treatment. The receptors here all came from a human donor with chronic lymphocytic leukemia.

The chain has TRBV27 and TRBJ2-5, with D maybe TRBD2 (5 bases). The V gene's germline CDR1 is MNHEY and CDR2 SMNVEV (reference sequence). Deletions cut 5 bases from V and 5 bases from J, with 12 bases between. The length of the CDR3 is 13 residues. The CDR3 DNA sequence: TGTGCCAGCAGTCACGGGGTACCGGAGACCCAGTACTTC. It encodes CASSHGVPETQYF.

The V call is TRBV18, the J call TRBJ2-7; 9 nucleotides align to TRBD2. V shed 6 bases, J shed 5 bases, and the junction held 11 bases outside the gene matches. The CDR3 has 15 residues. CDR1 KGHSH and CDR2 LQKENI come from the germline V gene. The CDR3 spells CASSLSAGGLDEQYF. In nucleotides, the CDR3 is TGTGCCAGCTCTCTCTCTGCGGGAGGGTTGGACGAGCAGTACTTC.

V is TRBV19 and J is TRBJ2-2; 8 bases are shared with TRBD2. The CDR3 is made up of 18 amino acids. Losses at the gene ends were 1 base for V and 4 bases for J; bases not matched to a gene: 11. Germline V gene sequence: CDR1 LNHDA, CDR2 SQIVND (reference sequence). The DNA for the CDR3 is TGTGCCAGTAGTATAGCCCGTGGGCTAGCGGGCATCACCGGGGAGCTGTTTTTT. It yields the protein CASSIARGLAGITGELFF.

Note on this clone: The identical CDR3 is also encoded by other nucleotide sequences in the sample. The rearrangement uses TRBV9 and TRBJ2-3, with D hard to call. V gave up 0 bases and J gave up 0 bases, with 5 bases separating them. CDR3 size: 14 residues. CDR1 SGDLS and CDR2 YYNGEE come from the germline V gene. CDR3 DNA sequence: TGTGCCAGCAGCGTAGTGGCTAGCACAGATACGCAGTATTTT. Its protein product is CASSVVASTDTQYF.

This sequence joins TRBV11-2 and TRBJ1-2; D gene uncertain. Germline V gives CDR1 SGHAT, CDR2 FQNNGV. The CDR3 is made up of 13 amino acids. Trimming stripped 5 bases from V and 5 bases from J, with 12 bases between. As DNA, the CDR3 is TGTGCCAGCAGCCGTCAAGGATCATATGGCTACACCTTC. Translated: CASSRQGSYGYTF.

The chain employs TRBV19 and TRBJ2-5; D gene uncertain. The CDR3 extends over 15 amino acids. V lost 5 bases, J lost 5 bases, and 18 bases lay in between. Germline lookup yields CDR1 LNHDA and CDR2 SQIVND (reference sequence). DNA for the CDR3: TGTGCCAGTAGTCGCCTAGTGTTTGGTAAGGAGACCCAGTACTTC. Translation gives CASSRLVFGKETQYF.

The chain combines TRBV7-2 with TRBJ2-1; the match to TRBD2 covers 12 bases. This CDR3 contains 18 residues. The V and J ends lost 1 base and 3 bases, in that order; junction bases with no gene match: 7. Germline assignment: CDR1 SGHTA and CDR2 FQGNSA. CDR3 bases: TGTGCCAGCAGCTTAGTCCTAGCGGGAGGGCTCGGCTACAATGAGCAGTTCTTC. It translates to CASSLVLAGGLGYNEQFF.

This chain uses TRBV2 with TRBJ2-1; TRBD2 aligns across 11 bases. Germline V gene data show CDR1 as SNHLY and CDR2 as FYNNEI. This CDR3 is 15 amino acids long. V was clipped by 5 bases and J by 4 bases; unmatched bases: 4. CDR3 sequence reads: CASSQLAGAYNEQFF. CDR3 sequence (DNA): TGTGCCAGCAGTCAACTAGCGGGGGCATACAATGAGCAGTTCTTC.

The chain recombines TRBV5-4 with TRBJ1-5; D call uncertain. The V and J ends lost 0 bases and 0 bases respectively, with 4 bases between them. Per germline, CDR1 SGHNT and CDR2 YYREEE (reference sequence). There are 14 residues in the CDR3. DNA for the CDR3: TGTGCCAGCAGCTTGGACCCTAGCAATCAGCCCCAGCATTTT. It translates to CASSLDPSNQPQHF.

The rearrangement links TRBV30 to TRBJ2-3, with D unresolved. The CDR3 covers 13 residues. V lost 4 bases and J lost 0, with 8 bases in between. Germline CDR1 and CDR2: GTSNPN and SVGIG (reference sequence). The CDR3 DNA reads TGTGCCTGGAACCGGGTGAGCACAGATACGCAGTATTTT. Translating gives CAWNRVSTDTQYF.

This rearrangement joins TRBV5-1 to TRBJ2-7, with TRBD2 identical over 10 bases. V gave up 4 bases and J gave up 2 bases; unmatched junction bases: 3. Germline loops: CDR1 SGHRS, CDR2 YFSETQ. The CDR3 totals 14 residues. CDR3 region: CASSIGTSAYEQYF. DNA for the CDR3: TGCGCCAGCAGCATCGGGACTAGCGCCTACGAGCAGTACTTC.

The genes are TRBV7-2 and TRBJ2-7; D not certain. The germline CDR1 and CDR2 sequences are SGHTA and FQGNSA. CDR3 length: 13 residues. V gave up 5 bases and J gave up 4 bases, with 12 bases separating them. The CDR3 sequence is CASSPRGPYEQYF. The CDR3 region has the DNA TGTGCCAGCAGCCCCAGAGGACCTTACGAGCAGTACTTC.

The genes are TRBV7-9 and TRBJ2-1; D possibly corresponds to TRBD1 (5 bases). Germline loops: CDR1 SEHNR, CDR2 FQNEAQ (reference sequence). Between the trimmed V and J ends, which lost 5 bases and 6 bases, there was a span of 14 bases. The CDR3 sequence is 14 residues long. CDR3 sequence: CASSPPGSGNEQFF. The DNA of the CDR3 is TGTGCCAGCAGCCCCCCAGGGTCGGGCAATGAGCAGTTCTTC.

The V and J genes are TRBV10-3 and TRBJ2-5; no definite D call. Germline-derived CDR1 and CDR2 are ENHRY and SYGVKD. Trimming removed 5 bases from V and 0 bases from J, with 1 base in between. This CDR3 is built from 11 residues. CDR3 protein: CAISNQETQYF. The DNA for the CDR3 is TGTGCCATCAGTAACCAAGAGACCCAGTACTTC.

J is TRBJ2-7 and V is TRBV7-9; no firm D call. Deletions cut 5 bases from V and 7 bases from J, with 9 bases between. Germline V lookup: CDR1 SEHNR, CDR2 FQNEAQ (reference sequence). The length of the CDR3 is 11 residues. The CDR3 DNA reads as TGTGCCAGCAGCCAGTTCTCAGAGCAGTACTTC. Residues: CASSQFSEQYF.

The rearrangement joins TRBV25-1 to TRBJ2-5, with 12 bases matching TRBD2. Germline trimming cut 6 bases from V and 5 bases from J; bases unmatched to any gene: 4. CDR1 is MGHDK and CDR2 is SYGVNS in the germline V gene. The CDR3 runs 14 residues. CDR3 DNA: TGTGCCAGCAGCGGACTAGCGGGAAGGGAGACCCAGTACTTC. Its translation: CASSGLAGRETQYF. Complete variable domain (other parts from reference TRBV25-1 and TRBJ2-5): EADIYQTPRYLVIGTGKKITLECSQTMGHDKMYWYQQDPGMELHLIHYSYGVNSTEKGDLSSESTVSRIRTEHFPLTLESARPSHTSQYLCASSGLAGRETQYFGPGTRLLVL.

The chain links TRBV4-2 to TRBJ2-7; 9 bases match TRBD1. The germline V gene encodes CDR1 LGHNA and CDR2 YNFKEQ. The CDR3 sequence is 15 residues long. V lost 3 bases to trimming and J lost 7 bases; unmatched junction nucleotides: 10. The CDR3 nucleotides read TGTGCCAGCAGCCAGCGAAACAGGGGGCCAGGGGAGCAGTACTTC. It yields the protein CASSQRNRGPGEQYF.

This sequence joins TRBV27 and TRBJ2-7; a possible D gene is TRBD1 (5 bases). The CDR3 totals 15 residues. Germline CDR1 and CDR2: MNHEY and SMNVEV (reference sequence). The V end was cut by 3 bases, the J end by 3 bases, with 15 bases between. The CDR3 bases are TGTGCCAGCAGTTTCTCTCTGGGGCGGATCTACGAGCAGTACTTC. Its translation is CASSFSLGRIYEQYF.

V is TRBV7-3 and J is TRBJ2-1, with 11 nucleotides matching TRBD2. Germline trimming cut 5 bases from V and 0 bases from J; bases unmatched to any gene: 3. Germline V gene lookup returns CDR1 SGHTA and CDR2 FQGTGA. This CDR3 is 16 amino acids long. The CDR3 DNA is TGTGCCAGCAGCCCACTAGCGGGGGCCTCCTACAATGAGCAGTTCTTC. Amino acids: CASSPLAGASYNEQFF. Drawing the rest from reference TRBV7-3 and TRBJ2-1, the complete variable domain is GAGVSQTPSNKVTEKGKYVELRCDPISGHTALYWYRQSLGQGPEFLIYFQGTGAADDSGLPNDRFFAVRPEGSVSTLKIQRTERGDSAVYLCASSPLAGASYNEQFFGPGTRLTVL.

V gene TRBV4-1 combines with J gene TRBJ2-3; 7 nucleotides align to TRBD1. Germline values: CDR1 MGHRA, CDR2 YSYEKL. The CDR3 is made up of 14 amino acids. J gave up 4 bases and V 1 base, and 2 bases lay outside the gene matches. The CDR3 sequence: CASSQGTGADTQYF. CDR3 sequence (DNA): TGCGCCAGCAGCCAAGGGACAGGTGCAGATACGCAGTATTTT.